The clone carrying this T cell receptor (beta chain) was recorded many times. The antigen is not known. The record originates from a study of CD8 T cells in ankylosing spondylitis. The study's findings and limits: It appeared that ankylosing spondylitis blood was characterized by a TCR beta motif of seven or eight highly homologous variants. According to the report, clones linked to the disease were significantly enriched in matched synovial fluid samples taken from ankylosing spondylitis patients.

V lost 3 bases and J lost 0, with 9 bases in between. The CDR3 is made up of 14 amino acids. Per the germline V gene, CDR1 is KGHSH and CDR2 is LQKENI. Via MiXCR, TCRdb re-called the 5' RACE reads, giving one row per CDR3 protein. The table shows roughly 130,000 distinct CDR3 sequences, with around 7% occurring only once. The sample was blood, either unsorted or a sorted T cell fraction (not recorded which). V gene TRBV18 combines with J gene TRBJ2-7; perhaps TRBD2 as D (5 bases). The origin of this receptor is a male donor with ankylosing spondylitis or in good health (not recorded which). The CDR3 here is CASSPREFSYEQYF. CDR3 bases: TGTGCCAGCTCACCTCGGGAATTCTCCTACGAGCAGTACTTC.